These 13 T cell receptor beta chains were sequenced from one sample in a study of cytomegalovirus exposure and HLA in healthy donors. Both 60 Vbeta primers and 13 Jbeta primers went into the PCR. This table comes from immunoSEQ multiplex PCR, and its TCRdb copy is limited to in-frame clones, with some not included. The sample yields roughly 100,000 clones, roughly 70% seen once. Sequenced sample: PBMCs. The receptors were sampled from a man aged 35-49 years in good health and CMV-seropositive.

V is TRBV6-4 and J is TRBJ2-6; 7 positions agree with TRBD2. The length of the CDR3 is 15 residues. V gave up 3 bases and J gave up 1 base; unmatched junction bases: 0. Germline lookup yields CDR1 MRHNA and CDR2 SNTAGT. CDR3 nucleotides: TGTGCCAGCAGTGAGGGGGGGTCTGGGGCCAACGTCCTGACTTTC. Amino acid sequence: CASSEGGSGANVLTF.

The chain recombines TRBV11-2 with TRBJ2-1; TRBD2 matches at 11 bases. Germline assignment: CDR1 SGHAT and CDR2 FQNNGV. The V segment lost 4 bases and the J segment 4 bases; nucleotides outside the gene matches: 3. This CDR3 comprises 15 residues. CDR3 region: CASSSTSGTYNEQFF. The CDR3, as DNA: TGTGCCAGCAGCTCGACTAGCGGGACGTACAATGAGCAGTTCTTC.

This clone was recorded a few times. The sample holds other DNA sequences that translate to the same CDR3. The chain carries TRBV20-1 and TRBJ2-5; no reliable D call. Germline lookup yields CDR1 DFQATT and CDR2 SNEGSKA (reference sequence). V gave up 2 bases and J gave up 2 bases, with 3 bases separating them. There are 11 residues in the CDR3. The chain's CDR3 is CSARRQETQYF. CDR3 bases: TGCAGTGCTAGACGGCAAGAGACCCAGTACTTC.

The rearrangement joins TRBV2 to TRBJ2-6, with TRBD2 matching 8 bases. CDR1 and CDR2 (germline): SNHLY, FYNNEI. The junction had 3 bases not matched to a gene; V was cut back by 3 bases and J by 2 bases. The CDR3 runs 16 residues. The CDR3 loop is CASSEAAGAGANVLTF. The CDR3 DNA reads TGTGCCAGCAGTGAGGCAGCGGGAGCTGGGGCCAACGTCCTGACTTTC.

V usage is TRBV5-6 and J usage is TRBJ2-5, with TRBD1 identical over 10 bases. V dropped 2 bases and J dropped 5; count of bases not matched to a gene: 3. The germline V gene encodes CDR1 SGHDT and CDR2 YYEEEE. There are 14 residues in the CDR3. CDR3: CASSLGQGVETQYF. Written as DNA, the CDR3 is TGTGCCAGCAGCTTAGGACAGGGGGTGGAGACCCAGTACTTC.

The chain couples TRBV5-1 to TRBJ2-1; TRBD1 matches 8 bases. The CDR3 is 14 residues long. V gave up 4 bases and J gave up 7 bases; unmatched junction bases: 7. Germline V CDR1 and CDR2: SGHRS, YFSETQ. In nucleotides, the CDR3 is TGCGCCAGCAGCACGTGGACAGGGCGGAATGAGCAGTTCTTC. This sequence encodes CASSTWTGRNEQFF.

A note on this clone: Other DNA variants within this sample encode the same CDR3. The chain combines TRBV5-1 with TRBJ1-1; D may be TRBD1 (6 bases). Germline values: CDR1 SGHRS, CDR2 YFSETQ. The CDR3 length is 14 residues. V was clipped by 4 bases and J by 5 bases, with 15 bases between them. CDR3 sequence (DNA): TGCGCCAGCAGCCCAACAGGGATGGGGACTGAAGCTTTCTTT. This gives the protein CASSPTGMGTEAFF.

This CDR3 reads CASSLAGTGGSTNEKLFF. In DNA form, the CDR3 reads TGTGCCAGCAGCTTAGCGGGGACAGGGGGATCAACTAATGAAAAACTGTTTTTT. This rearrangement joins TRBV11-3 to TRBJ1-4, with 11 bases aligning to TRBD1. The CDR3 runs 18 residues. In germline, CDR1 is SGHNT, CDR2 YENEEA. V dropped 1 base and J dropped 0; count of bases not matched to a gene: 4.

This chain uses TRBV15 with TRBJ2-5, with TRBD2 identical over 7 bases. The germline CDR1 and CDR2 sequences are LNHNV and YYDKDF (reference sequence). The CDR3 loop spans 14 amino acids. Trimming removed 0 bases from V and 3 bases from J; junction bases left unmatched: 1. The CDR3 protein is CATSRDAGEETQYF. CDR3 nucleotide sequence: TGTGCCACCAGCAGAGATGCGGGGGAAGAGACCCAGTACTTC.

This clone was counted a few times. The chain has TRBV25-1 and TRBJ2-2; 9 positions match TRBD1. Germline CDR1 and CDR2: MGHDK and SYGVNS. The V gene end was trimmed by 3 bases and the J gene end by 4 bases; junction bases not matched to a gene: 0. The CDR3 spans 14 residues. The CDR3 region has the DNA TGTGCCAGCAGTGAGACAGGGGGCACCGGGGAGCTGTTTTTT. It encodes CASSETGGTGELFF.

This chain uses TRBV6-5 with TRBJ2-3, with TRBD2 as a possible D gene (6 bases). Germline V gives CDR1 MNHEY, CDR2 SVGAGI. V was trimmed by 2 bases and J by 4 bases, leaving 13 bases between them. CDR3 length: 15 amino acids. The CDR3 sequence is CASSYRGGGSDTQYF. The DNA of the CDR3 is TGTGCCAGCAGTTACCGGGGAGGCGGGTCAGATACGCAGTATTTT.

This CDR3 reads CASREGLAGSYEQYF. DNA for the CDR3: TGTGCCAGCAGGGAGGGACTAGCGGGTAGCTACGAGCAGTACTTC. The V gene is TRBV5-4, the J gene TRBJ2-7; 12 nucleotides match TRBD2. The length of the CDR3 is 15 residues. The germline CDR1 and CDR2 sequences are SGHNT and YYREEE (reference sequence). The J segment lost 3 bases and the V segment lost 5 bases, leaving 6 bases of the junction unmatched.

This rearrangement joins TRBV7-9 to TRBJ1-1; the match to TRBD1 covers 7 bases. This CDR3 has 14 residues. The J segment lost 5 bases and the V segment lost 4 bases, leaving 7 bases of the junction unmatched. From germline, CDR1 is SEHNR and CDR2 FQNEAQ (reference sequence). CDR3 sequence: CASSSTGAVTEAFF. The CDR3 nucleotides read TGTGCCAGCAGCTCAACAGGGGCAGTGACTGAAGCTTTCTTT.